Below, 17 T cell receptor beta chains from the same sample are listed, as sequenced in a study of type 1 regulatory T cells. TCRdb re-analysed the reads in MiXCR, keeping a single row per CDR3 protein. Of about 59,000 distinct CDR3 sequences detected, less than 65% appear once; the ten largest clones hold approximately 1.8%. Their target antigens are unknown. The source material was cultured non-Tr1 T cells, either the whole culture or a sorted T cell fraction (not recorded which). These receptors all stem from a human donor in good health.

The chain joins TRBV7-2 to TRBJ2-1, with 8 bases matching TRBD1. Trimming removed 5 bases from V and 9 bases from J; junction bases left unmatched: 9. This CDR3 spans 14 amino acids. Germline CDR1 reads SGHTA; CDR2 reads FQGNSA. The CDR3 here is CASSPDRGWGEQFF. The CDR3 coding sequence is TGTGCCAGCAGCCCCGACAGGGGATGGGGTGAGCAGTTCTTC.

This clonotype was seen more than once but under ten times. The V call is TRBV20-1, the J call TRBJ2-1; 14 positions agree with TRBD2. The CDR3 is made up of 16 amino acids. The V and J ends lost 5 bases and 6 bases, in that order; junction bases with no gene match: 9. Germline CDR1 is DFQATT and CDR2 is SNEGSKA (reference sequence). DNA of the CDR3: TGCAGTGCTCCCGGACCGACTAGCGGGAGGGGCAATGAGCAGTTCTTC. Protein: CSAPGPTSGRGNEQFF.

The chain uses TRBV18 and TRBJ2-7, with D perhaps matching TRBD2 (5 bases). The CDR3 length is 14 residues. Germline-derived CDR1 and CDR2 are KGHSH and LQKENI. V lost 2 bases, J lost 5 bases, and 13 bases lay in between. This CDR3 reads CASSPFTDGDEQYF. The CDR3 nucleotides are TGTGCCAGCTCACCATTCACGGACGGGGACGAGCAGTACTTC.

J is TRBJ2-7 and V is TRBV6-5; no definite D call. V dropped 7 bases and J dropped 2 bases, with 12 bases sitting between them. The CDR3 covers 13 residues. Germline CDR1 MNHEY, CDR2 SVGAGI. As DNA, the CDR3 is TGTGCCAGCACCTTGGGGTGGGCCTACGAGCAGTACTTC. Amino acid sequence: CASTLGWAYEQYF.

The chain's CDR3 is CASSMTGTNQPQHF. CDR3 sequence (DNA): TGTGCCAGCAGCATGACAGGGACCAATCAGCCCCAGCATTTT. V and J are TRBV12-3 or TRBV12-4 and TRBJ1-5; 7 nucleotides agree with TRBD1. The CDR3 extends over 14 amino acids. V shed 6 bases, J shed 3 bases, and the junction held 5 bases outside the gene matches.

This clonotype has only a few counts. The V call is TRBV20-1, the J call TRBJ1-5, with 7 bases identical to TRBD1. Germline CDR1 and CDR2: DFQATT and SNEGSKA (reference sequence). The CDR3 spans 15 residues. V shed 5 bases and J 4 bases; nucleotides not matched to a gene: 11. The CDR3 protein is CSAGSDREGNQPQHF. In DNA, the CDR3 is TGCAGTGCTGGTTCAGACAGGGAGGGAAATCAGCCCCAGCATTTT.

This clonotype was counted many times. CDR3 loop: CASSLPPSGRASLTHEQYF. As DNA, the CDR3 is TGTGCCAGCAGCCTCCCCCCTAGCGGGAGGGCGAGTTTGACGCACGAGCAGTACTTC. The chain carries TRBV7-3 and TRBJ2-7; TRBD2 matches at 12 bases. This CDR3 region has 19 residues. Germline loops: CDR1 SGHTA, CDR2 FQGTGA. The V and J ends lost 5 bases and 5 bases, in that order; junction bases with no gene match: 19.

The chain is built from TRBV15 and TRBJ1-3; TRBD1 matches at 7 bases. V shed 0 bases and J 2 bases; nucleotides not matched to a gene: 4. Per germline, CDR1 LNHNV and CDR2 YYDKDF (reference sequence). The CDR3 loop spans 16 amino acids. The CDR3 region has the DNA TGTGCCACCAGCAGAGATAGGGGGCTCCCTGGAAACACCATATATTTT. This translates into CATSRDRGLPGNTIYF.

The genes are TRBV7-3 and TRBJ2-5; D ambiguous. CDR1 and CDR2 from the germline V gene are SGHTA and FQGTGA. Between the trimmed V and J ends, which lost 4 bases and 1 base, there was a span of 7 bases. This CDR3 has 13 amino acids. CDR3 in DNA: TGTGCCAGCAGCTCGCTCCCCCAAGAGACCCAGTACTTC. This sequence encodes CASSSLPQETQYF. The full variable domain, completed using reference TRBV7-3 and TRBJ2-5, is GAGVSQTPSNKVTEKGKYVELRCDPISGHTALYWYRQSLGQGPEFLIYFQGTGAADDSGLPNDRFFAVRPEGSVSTLKIQRTERGDSAVYLCASSSLPQETQYFGPGTRLLVL.

The CDR3 DNA follows: TGCAGTATTCCGGGACTAATCACCTCCAATGAGCAGTTCTTC. The encoded protein is CSIPGLITSNEQFF. The gene calls are TRBV20-1 and TRBJ2-1; 7 nucleotides align to TRBD2. The CDR3 totals 14 residues. Per the germline V gene, CDR1 is DFQATT and CDR2 is SNEGSKA (reference sequence). The V and J ends lost 8 bases and 6 bases, in that order; junction bases with no gene match: 13.

The gene calls are TRBV30 and TRBJ1-1; D uncertain. CDR3 length: 13 residues. From germline, CDR1 is GTSNPN and CDR2 SVGIG (reference sequence). Trimming removed 0 bases from V and 0 bases from J, with 5 bases in between. CDR3 loop: CAWSVGLNTEAFF. CDR3 in DNA: TGTGCCTGGAGTGTCGGGTTGAACACTGAAGCTTTCTTT. Full variable domain (outside the CDR3, taken from reference TRBV30 and TRBJ1-1): SQTIHQWPATLVQPVGSPLSLECTVEGTSNPNLYWYRQAAGRGLQLLFYSVGIGQISSEVPQNLSASRPQDRQFILSSKKLLLSDSGFYLCAWSVGLNTEAFFGQGTRLTVV.

This clonotype was detected a few times. The rearrangement joins TRBV11-1 to TRBJ2-7; maybe TRBD1 (5 bases). Trimming took 4 bases from V and 2 from J, leaving 12 bases between them. Germline V gene lookup returns CDR1 SGHAT and CDR2 FQDESV (reference sequence). The CDR3 runs 14 residues. CDR3 in amino acids: CASSSTVTTYEQYF. The CDR3, as DNA: TGTGCCAGCAGCTCGACAGTGACAACCTACGAGCAGTACTTC.

The chain recombines TRBV11-1 with TRBJ2-7; D perhaps matches TRBD1 (5 bases). V dropped 0 bases and J dropped 2 bases, with 11 bases sitting between them. The CDR3 runs to 15 residues. Germline assignment: CDR1 SGHAT and CDR2 FQDESV (reference sequence). CDR3 coding DNA: TGTGCCAGCAGCTTAGCCGCAGGGTCGGCCTACGAGCAGTACTTC. Translated: CASSLAAGSAYEQYF.

The V gene is TRBV15, the J gene TRBJ2-5; 11 nucleotides align to TRBD2. CDR1 is LNHNV and CDR2 is YYDKDF in the germline V gene (reference sequence). The CDR3 totals 17 residues. V lost 2 bases, J lost 3 bases, and 8 bases stayed unmatched. CDR3 DNA sequence: TGTGCCACCAGCAGACCCACTAGCGGGAGAGTTGAAGAGACCCAGTACTTC. Translation: CATSRPTSGRVEETQYF.

The chain uses TRBV2 and TRBJ2-1, with D hard to call. Germline V gene lookup returns CDR1 SNHLY and CDR2 FYNNEI. The CDR3 is made up of 13 amino acids. V lost 1 base to trimming and J lost 13 bases, with 14 bases between them. The CDR3 nucleotides are TGTGCCAGCAGTGAAGTGGCGGCTGGCGATCAGTTCTTC. It yields the protein CASSEVAAGDQFF.

The rearrangement links TRBV3-1 to TRBJ2-3, with TRBD2 as a possible D gene (5 bases). The CDR3 runs 14 residues. CDR1 is LGHDT and CDR2 is YNNKEL in the germline V gene (reference sequence). Trimming left V 8 bases short and J 1 base short, with 13 bases between. The CDR3 region is CASALVGGTDTQYF. The CDR3 nucleotides read TGTGCCAGCGCCCTGGTCGGGGGCACAGATACGCAGTATTTT.

This clonotype has a handful of counts. V and J are TRBV5-1 and TRBJ1-4; D not certain. V lost 4 bases and J 2 bases, leaving 9 bases between the germline ends. CDR1 SGHRS and CDR2 YFSETQ come from the germline V gene. The CDR3 extends over 14 amino acids. Here the CDR3 reads CASSLSDTNEKLFF. The DNA of the CDR3 is TGCGCCAGCAGCCTTTCAGACACTAATGAAAAACTGTTTTTT.